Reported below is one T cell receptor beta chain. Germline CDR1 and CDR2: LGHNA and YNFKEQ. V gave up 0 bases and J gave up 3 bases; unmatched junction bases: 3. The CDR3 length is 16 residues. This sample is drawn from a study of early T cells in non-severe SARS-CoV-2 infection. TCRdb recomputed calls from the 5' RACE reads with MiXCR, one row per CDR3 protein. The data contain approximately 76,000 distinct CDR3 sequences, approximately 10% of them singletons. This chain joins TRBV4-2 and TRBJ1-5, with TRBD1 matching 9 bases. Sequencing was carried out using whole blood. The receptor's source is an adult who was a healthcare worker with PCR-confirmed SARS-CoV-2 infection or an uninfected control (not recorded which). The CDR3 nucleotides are TGTGCCAGCAGCCAAGAGACAGGGGGTATCAATCAGCCCCAGCATTTT. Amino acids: CASSQETGGINQPQHF.